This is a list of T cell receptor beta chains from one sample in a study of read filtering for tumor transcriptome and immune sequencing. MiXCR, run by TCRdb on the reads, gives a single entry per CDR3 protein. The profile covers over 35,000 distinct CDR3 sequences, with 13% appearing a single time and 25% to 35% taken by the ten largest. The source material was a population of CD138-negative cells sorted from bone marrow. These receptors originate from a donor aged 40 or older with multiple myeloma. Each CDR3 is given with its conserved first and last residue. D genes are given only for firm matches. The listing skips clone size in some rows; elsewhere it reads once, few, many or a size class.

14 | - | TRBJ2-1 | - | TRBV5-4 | TGTGCCAGCAGCTTTCTTGACAGGAGCAATGAGCAGTTCTTC | CASSFLDRSNEQFF
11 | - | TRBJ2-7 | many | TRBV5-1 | TGCGCCAGCAGCTTGATGAACGAGCAGTACTTC | CASSLMNEQYF
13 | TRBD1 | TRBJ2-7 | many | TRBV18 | TGTGCCAGCTCACGTGGGACAGGGGACGAGCAGTACTTC | CASSRGTGDEQYF
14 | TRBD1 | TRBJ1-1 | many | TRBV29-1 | TGCAGCTGTTTCGACCCACAGGGGGCCAATGAAGCTTTCTTT | CSCFDPQGANEAFF
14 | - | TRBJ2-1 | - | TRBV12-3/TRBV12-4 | TGTGCCAGCAGCACCAACGACTTGTACAATGAGCAGTTCTTC | CASSTNDLYNEQFF
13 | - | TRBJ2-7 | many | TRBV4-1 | TGCGCCAGCAGCCAAGACGGGAAGTACGAGCAGTACTTC | CASSQDGKYEQYF
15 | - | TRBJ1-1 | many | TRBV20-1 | TGCAGTGCTAGCACGGTCTTTTTCAAGAACACTGAAGCTTTCTTT | CSASTVFFKNTEAFF
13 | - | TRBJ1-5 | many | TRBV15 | TGTGCCACCAGCTACGGGAATAATCAGCCCCAGCATTTT | CATSYGNNQPQHF
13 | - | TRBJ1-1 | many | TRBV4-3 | TGCGCCAGCAGCCAAGATATAGGCACTGAAGCTTTCTTT | CASSQDIGTEAFF
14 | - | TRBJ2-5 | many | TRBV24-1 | TGTGCCACCAGTGATACCCGGACCCAAGAGACCCAGTACTTC | CATSDTRTQETQYF
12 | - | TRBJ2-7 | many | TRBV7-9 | TGTGCCAGCAGCATTACTTCCTACGAGCAGTACTTC | CASSITSYEQYF
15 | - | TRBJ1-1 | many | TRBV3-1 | TGTGCCAGCAGCCAGAGAGGGGGGCAGGGGATTGAAGCTTTCTTT | CASSQRGGQGIEAFF
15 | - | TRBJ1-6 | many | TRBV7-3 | TGTGCCAGCAGCTTACTGGGCGCCGGCAATTCACCCCTCCACTTT | CASSLLGAGNSPLHF
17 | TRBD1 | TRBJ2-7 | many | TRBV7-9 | TGTGCCAGCAGCTGGCCCCTCGGGACAGGGGTAAACCACGAGCAGTACTTC | CASSWPLGTGVNHEQYF
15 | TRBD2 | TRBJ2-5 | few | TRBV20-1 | TGCAGTGCTAGAGTACTAGCGGGAGACCAAGGGACCCAGTACTTC | CSARVLAGDQGTQYF
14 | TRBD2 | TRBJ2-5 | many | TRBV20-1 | TGCAGTGCGGAGAAAGCGGGAGGACAAGAGACCCAGTACTTC | CSAEKAGGQETQYF
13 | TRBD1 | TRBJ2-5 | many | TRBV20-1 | TGCAGTGCTAGAGGGACAGGAAGAGAGACCCAGTACTTC | CSARGTGRETQYF
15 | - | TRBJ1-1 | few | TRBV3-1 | TGTGCCAGCAGACCCGGACCGGCAGGGCCAACTGAAGCTTTCTTT | CASRPGPAGPTEAFF
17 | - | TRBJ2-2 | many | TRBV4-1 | TGCGCCAGCAGCCAAGATAGAGGGAGTGGGCCCACCGGGGAGCTGTTTTTT | CASSQDRGSGPTGELFF
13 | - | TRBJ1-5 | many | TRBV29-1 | TGCAGCGTTGCCGGAGGGACCAATCAGCCCCAGCATTTT | CSVAGGTNQPQHF
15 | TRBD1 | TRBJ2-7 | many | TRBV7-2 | TGTGCCAGCAGCTTCCGGGACAGGGGCCCTCAAGAGCAGTACTTC | CASSFRDRGPQEQYF
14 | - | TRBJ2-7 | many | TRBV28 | TGTGCCAGCAGTTTCGGCCCCCCTAGGTACGAGCAGTACTTC | CASSFGPPRYEQYF
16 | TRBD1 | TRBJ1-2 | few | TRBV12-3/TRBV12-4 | TGTGCCAGCAGTAGTCGCTGGGACAGGGGTAACTATGGCTACACCTTC | CASSSRWDRGNYGYTF
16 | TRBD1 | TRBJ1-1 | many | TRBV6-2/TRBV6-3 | TGTGCCAGCAGCTCTACCACGTCGGACAGGACATATGAAGCTTTCTTT | CASSSTTSDRTYEAFF
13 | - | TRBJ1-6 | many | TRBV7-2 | TGTGCCAGCAGCTTTGGGGACACTCAAACCCTCCACTTT | CASSFGDTQTLHF
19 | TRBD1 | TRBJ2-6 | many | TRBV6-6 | TGTGCCAGCAGTTACTACCTGGGACAGGGAAGTCTAGGGGCCAACGTCCTGACTTTC | CASSYYLGQGSLGANVLTF
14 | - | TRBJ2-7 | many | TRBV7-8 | TGTGCCAGCAGCTTAGTGGCAGGGGTGTACGAGCAGTACTTC | CASSLVAGVYEQYF
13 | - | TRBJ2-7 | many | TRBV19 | TGTGCCAGTAGTATGGACATTTCCTACGAGCAGTACTTC | CASSMDISYEQYF
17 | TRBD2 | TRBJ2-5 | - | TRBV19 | TGTGCCAGTAGTCCTGGGACTAGCGGGGGATACCAAGAGACCCAGTACTTC | CASSPGTSGGYQETQYF
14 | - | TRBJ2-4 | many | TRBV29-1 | TGCAGCGTGGAGGGGGGTGGTGGCAAAAACATTCAGTACTTC | CSVEGGGGKNIQYF
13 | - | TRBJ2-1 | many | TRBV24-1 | TGTGCCACCAGTGGAAACTCCTACAATGAGCAGTTCTTC | CATSGNSYNEQFF
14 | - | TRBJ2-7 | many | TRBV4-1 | TGCGCCAGCAGCCGGTCGTTGGGGGCCTACGAGCAGTACTTC | CASSRSLGAYEQYF
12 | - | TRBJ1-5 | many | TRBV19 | TGTGCCAGTAGTATTCCGAGGCAGCCCCAGCATTTT | CASSIPRQPQHF
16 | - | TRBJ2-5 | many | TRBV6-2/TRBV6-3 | TGTGCCAGCAGTTATGAGCTAGGCAGGGAACAAGAGACCCAGTACTTC | CASSYELGREQETQYF
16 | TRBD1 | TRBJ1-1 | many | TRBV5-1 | TGCGCCAGCAGCTTGGTATGGGGACAGCGGAACACTGAAGCTTTCTTT | CASSLVWGQRNTEAFF
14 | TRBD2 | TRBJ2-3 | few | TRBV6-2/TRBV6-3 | TGTGCCAGCAGGACGGGACTAGCAGCAGATACGCAGTATTTT | CASRTGLAADTQYF
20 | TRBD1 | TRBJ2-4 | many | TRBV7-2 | TGTGCCAGCAGCCCTCCCCCCCGGGACAGGGGATCTTTAGCCAAAAACATTCAGTACTTC | CASSPPPRDRGSLAKNIQYF
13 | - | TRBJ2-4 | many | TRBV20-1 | TGCAGTGCTAGGACCGGGAGTGAAAACATTCAGTACTTC | CSARTGSENIQYF
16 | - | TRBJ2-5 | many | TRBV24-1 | TGTGCCACCTCCCCGGGTGGGCAGGGGAAGGGAGAGACCCAGTACTTC | CATSPGGQGKGETQYF
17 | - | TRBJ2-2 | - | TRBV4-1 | TGCGCCAGCAGCCAAGAGAAGGGGACCTTGATAACCGGGGAGCTGTTTTTT | CASSQEKGTLITGELFF
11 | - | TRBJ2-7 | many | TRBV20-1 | TGCAGTGCTCAGTTTGTCTACGAGCAGTACTTC | CSAQFVYEQYF
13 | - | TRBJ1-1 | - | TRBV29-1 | TGCAGCGCCAGTCAAGGGCTGAACACTGAAGCTTTCTTT | CSASQGLNTEAFF
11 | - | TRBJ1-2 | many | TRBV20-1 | TGCAGTGCTAGTACAGGCTATGGCTACACCTTC | CSASTGYGYTF
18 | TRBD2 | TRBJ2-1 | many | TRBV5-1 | TGCGCCAGCAGAATTAGCCTTCCGGGACTAGCGGTCTGGGATGAGCAGTTCTTC | CASRISLPGLAVWDEQFF